What follows are 4 T cell receptor beta chains derived from one specimen sequenced in a study of glioma-infiltrating T cells after dendritic cell vaccination. As for time point: after dendritic cell vaccination, including at tumor progression/relapse. Some clones are missing from TCRdb's copy, which holds only in-frame ones; the method was immunoSEQ multiplex PCR. The sample has around 60,000 clones, around nine tenths seen once. The specimen comprised blood, sampled after dendritic cell vaccination. The receptor source for this set is a human donor with glioblastoma.

The chain carries TRBV11-3 and TRBJ2-7; 9 bases agree with TRBD2. V was pared by 5 bases and J by 5 bases, with 10 bases of the junction left unmatched. The germline gives CDR1 SGHNT, CDR2 YENEEA. The CDR3 is made up of 15 amino acids. The CDR3 DNA follows: TGTGCCAGCAGCCCGAGACCTCTAGCGGGGAACGAGCAGTACTTC. It codes for CASSPRPLAGNEQYF.

The chain couples TRBV7-2 to TRBJ1-1, with a tentative D call TRBD1 (5 bases). The CDR3 runs 15 residues. Germline V CDR1 and CDR2: SGHTA, FQGNSA. Trimming left V 3 bases short and J 4 bases short, with 15 bases between. In nucleotides, the CDR3 is TGTGCCAGCAGCTTGGGCGGGGGACGGGGCACTGAAGCTTTCTTT. Protein: CASSLGGGRGTEAFF. The full variable domain, its missing parts supplied by reference TRBV7-2 and TRBJ1-1, is GAGVSQSPSNKVTEKGKDVELRCDPISGHTALYWYRQSLGQGLEFLIYFQGNSAPDKSGLPSDRFSAERTGGSVSTLTIQRTQQEDSAVYLCASSLGGGRGTEAFFGQGTRLTVV.

V is TRBV5-5 and J is TRBJ2-7; 8 nucleotides match TRBD1. Germline CDR1 SGHKS, CDR2 YYEKEE (reference sequence). The trim removed 4 bases at V and 1 base at J, leaving 7 bases unmatched. This CDR3 has 15 amino acids. The CDR3 nucleotides read TGTGCCAGCAGCCCAAGACAGGGGTTATCCTACGAGCAGTACTTC. This translates into CASSPRQGLSYEQYF.

The chain combines TRBV5-1 with TRBJ2-7; TRBD2 might be the D (5 bases). This CDR3 comprises 13 residues. V lost 5 bases, J lost 7 bases, and 16 bases lay in between. Germline CDR1 reads SGHRS; CDR2 reads YFSETQ. CDR3 in DNA: TGCGCCAGCAGAGCTTCCGAGGCGGGTGAGCAGTACTTC. Translated, it gives CASRASEAGEQYF.